This T cell receptor beta chain was documented in a study of shared clonotypes between healthy human individuals. CD8 cells regarded as naive lacked CD45RO, were positively chosen for CCR7, and omitted terminally differentiated effector memory CD45RA+ cells. Study-wide findings and caveats: Sampling used blood alone; tissue repertoires probably differ. Enrolling few donors narrowed the genetic and exposure-history diversity that was represented. The four-donor shared clonotypes exceeded non-shared clonotypes in generation probability, with non-shared ones scoring lower.

For every subset, genomic DNA was evenly distributed across several immunoSEQ plates. The protocol was immunoSEQ multiplex PCR, while the TCRdb copy is restricted to in-frame clones and leaves out a portion. The sample includes 600,000 or so clones, roughly 96% of them seen just once. With V trimmed by 4 bases and J by 4 bases, 3 bases remained unmatched. The V gene's germline CDR1 is GTSNPN and CDR2 SVGIG (reference sequence). This CDR3 region has 13 residues. In the case of this clone: Antigen unknown.

The rearrangement joins TRBV30 to TRBJ2-3; TRBD2 agrees at 9 bases. Sequencing input: naive CD8+ T cells sorted from blood. The clonotype was recovered from a woman aged 25 to 39 in good health. In DNA form, the CDR3 reads TGTGCCTGGACTAGCGGGAACTCAGATACGCAGTATTTT. This sequence encodes CAWTSGNSDTQYF.